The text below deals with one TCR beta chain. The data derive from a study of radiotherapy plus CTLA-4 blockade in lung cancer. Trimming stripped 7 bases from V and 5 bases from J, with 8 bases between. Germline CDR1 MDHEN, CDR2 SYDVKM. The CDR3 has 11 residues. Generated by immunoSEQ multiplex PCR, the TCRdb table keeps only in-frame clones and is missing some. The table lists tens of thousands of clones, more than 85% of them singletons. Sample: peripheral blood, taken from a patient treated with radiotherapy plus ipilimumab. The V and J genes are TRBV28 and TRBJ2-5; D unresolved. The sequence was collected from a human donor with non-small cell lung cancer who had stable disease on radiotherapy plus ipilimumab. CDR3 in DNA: TGTGCCAGCACCCTCGGTGAGACCCAGTACTTC. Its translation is CASTLGETQYF.